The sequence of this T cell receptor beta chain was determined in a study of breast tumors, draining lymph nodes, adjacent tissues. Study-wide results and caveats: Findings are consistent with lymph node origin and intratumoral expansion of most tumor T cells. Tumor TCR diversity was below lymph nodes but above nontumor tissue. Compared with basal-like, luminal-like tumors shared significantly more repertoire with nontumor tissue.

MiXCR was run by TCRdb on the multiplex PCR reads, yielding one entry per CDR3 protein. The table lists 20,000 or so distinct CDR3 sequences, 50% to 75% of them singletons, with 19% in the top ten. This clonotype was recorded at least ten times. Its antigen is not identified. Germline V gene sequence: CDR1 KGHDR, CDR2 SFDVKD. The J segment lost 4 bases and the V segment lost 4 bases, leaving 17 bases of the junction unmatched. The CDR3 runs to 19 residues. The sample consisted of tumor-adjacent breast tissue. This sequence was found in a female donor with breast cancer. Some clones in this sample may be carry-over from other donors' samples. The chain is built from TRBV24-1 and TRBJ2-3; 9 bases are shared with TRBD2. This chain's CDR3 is CATSESFLAGVSGADTQYF. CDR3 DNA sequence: TGTGCCACCAGTGAATCCTTCTTAGCGGGAGTCTCCGGGGCAGATACGCAGTATTTT.